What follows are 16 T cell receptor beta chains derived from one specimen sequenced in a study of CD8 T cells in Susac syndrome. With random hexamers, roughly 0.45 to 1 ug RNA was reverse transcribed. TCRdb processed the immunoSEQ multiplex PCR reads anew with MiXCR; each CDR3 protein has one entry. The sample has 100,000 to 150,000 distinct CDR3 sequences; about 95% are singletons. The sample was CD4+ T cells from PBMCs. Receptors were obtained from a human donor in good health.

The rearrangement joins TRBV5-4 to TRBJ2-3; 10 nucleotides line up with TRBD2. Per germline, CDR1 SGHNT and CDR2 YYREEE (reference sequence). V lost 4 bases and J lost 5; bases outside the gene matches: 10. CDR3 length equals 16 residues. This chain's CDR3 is CASSGTSGIGGDTQYF. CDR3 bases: TGTGCCAGCAGCGGAACTAGCGGGATTGGTGGAGATACGCAGTATTTT.

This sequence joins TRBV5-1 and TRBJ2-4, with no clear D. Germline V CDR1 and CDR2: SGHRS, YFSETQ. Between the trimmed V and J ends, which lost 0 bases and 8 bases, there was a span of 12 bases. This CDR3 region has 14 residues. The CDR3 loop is CASSLAWSADIQYF. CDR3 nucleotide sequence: TGCGCCAGCAGCTTGGCATGGTCGGCGGACATTCAGTACTTC. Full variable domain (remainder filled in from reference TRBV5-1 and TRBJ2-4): KAGVTQTPRYLIKTRGQQVTLSCSPISGHRSVSWYQQTPGQGLQFLFEYFSETQRNKGNFPGRFSGRQFSNSRSEMNVSTLELGDSALYLCASSLAWSADIQYFGAGTRLSVL.

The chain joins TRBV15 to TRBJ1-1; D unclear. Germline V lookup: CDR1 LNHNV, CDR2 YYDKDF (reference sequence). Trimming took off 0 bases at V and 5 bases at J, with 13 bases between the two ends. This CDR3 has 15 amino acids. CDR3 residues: CATSRDLTLGTEAFF. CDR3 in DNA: TGTGCCACCAGCAGAGATTTGACCCTGGGGACTGAAGCTTTCTTT.

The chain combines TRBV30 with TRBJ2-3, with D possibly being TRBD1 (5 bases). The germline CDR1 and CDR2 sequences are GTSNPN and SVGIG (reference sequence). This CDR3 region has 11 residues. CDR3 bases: TGTGCTCAGACAGGCACAGATACGCAGTATTTT. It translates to CAQTGTDTQYF. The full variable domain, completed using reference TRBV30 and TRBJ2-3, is SQTIHQWPATLVQPVGSPLSLECTVEGTSNPNLYWYRQAAGRGLQLLFYSVGIGQISSEVPQNLSASRPQDRQFILSSKKLLLSDSGFYLCAQTGTDTQYFGPGTRLTVL.

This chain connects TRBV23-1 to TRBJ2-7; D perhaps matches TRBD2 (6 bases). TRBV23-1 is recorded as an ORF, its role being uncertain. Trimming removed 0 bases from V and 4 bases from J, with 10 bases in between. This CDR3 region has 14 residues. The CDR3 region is CASSQSVGRYEQYF. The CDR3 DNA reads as TGCGCCAGCAGTCAATCGGTAGGGAGGTACGAGCAGTACTTC.

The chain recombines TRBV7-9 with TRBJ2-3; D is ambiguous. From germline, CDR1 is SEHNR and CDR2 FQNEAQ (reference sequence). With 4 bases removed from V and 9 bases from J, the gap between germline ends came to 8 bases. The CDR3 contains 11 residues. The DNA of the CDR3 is TGTGCCAGCAGCTCGTCGGCAACGCAGTATTTT. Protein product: CASSSSATQYF.

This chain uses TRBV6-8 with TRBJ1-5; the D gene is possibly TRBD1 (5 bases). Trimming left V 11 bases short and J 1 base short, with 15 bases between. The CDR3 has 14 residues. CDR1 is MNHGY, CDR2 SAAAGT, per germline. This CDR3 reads CAGLNRDSNQPQHF. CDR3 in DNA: TGTGCCGGACTAAACCGGGACAGCAATCAGCCCCAGCATTTT.

The DNA of the CDR3 is TGTGCCAGCAGTGAAGACAGGGGGAACCAAGAGACCCAGTACTTC. This gives the protein CASSEDRGNQETQYF. The chain has TRBV2 and TRBJ2-5, with 8 nucleotides matching TRBD1. Germline V gives CDR1 SNHLY, CDR2 FYNNEI. This CDR3 spans 15 amino acids. V lost 1 base to trimming and J lost 0 bases; unmatched junction nucleotides: 1. Supplemented by reference TRBV2 and TRBJ2-5, the full variable domain reads EPEVTQTPSHQVTQMGQEVILRCVPISNHLYFYWYRQILGQKVEFLVSFYNNEISEKSEIFDDQFSVERPDGSNFTLKIRSTKLEDSAMYFCASSEDRGNQETQYFGPGTRLLVL.

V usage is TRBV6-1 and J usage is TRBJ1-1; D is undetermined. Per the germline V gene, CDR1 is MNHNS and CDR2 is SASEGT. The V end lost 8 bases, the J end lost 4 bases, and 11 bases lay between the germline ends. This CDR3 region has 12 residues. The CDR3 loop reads CASLRVPTEAFF. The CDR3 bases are TGTGCCAGCCTTCGCGTGCCCACTGAAGCTTTCTTT.

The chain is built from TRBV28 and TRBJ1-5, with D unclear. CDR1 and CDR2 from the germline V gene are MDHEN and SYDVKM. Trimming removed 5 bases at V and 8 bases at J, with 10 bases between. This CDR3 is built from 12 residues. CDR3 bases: TGTGCCAGCAGTCCTCCTCGGGAGCCCCAGCATTTT. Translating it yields CASSPPREPQHF.

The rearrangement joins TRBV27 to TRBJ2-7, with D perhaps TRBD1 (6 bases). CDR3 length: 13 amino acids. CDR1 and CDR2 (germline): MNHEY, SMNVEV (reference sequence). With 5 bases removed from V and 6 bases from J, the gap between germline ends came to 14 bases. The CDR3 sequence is CASSPQGLTEQYF. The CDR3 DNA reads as TGTGCCAGCAGTCCACAGGGTTTAACCGAGCAGTACTTC.

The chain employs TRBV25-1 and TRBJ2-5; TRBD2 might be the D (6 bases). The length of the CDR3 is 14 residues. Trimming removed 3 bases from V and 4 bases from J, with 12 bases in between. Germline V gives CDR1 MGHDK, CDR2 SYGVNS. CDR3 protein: CASSDSGGLETQYF. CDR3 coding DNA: TGTGCCAGCAGTGATTCAGGAGGGCTAGAGACCCAGTACTTC. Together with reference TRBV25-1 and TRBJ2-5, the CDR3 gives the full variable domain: EADIYQTPRYLVIGTGKKITLECSQTMGHDKMYWYQQDPGMELHLIHYSYGVNSTEKGDLSSESTVSRIRTEHFPLTLESARPSHTSQYLCASSDSGGLETQYFGPGTRLLVL.

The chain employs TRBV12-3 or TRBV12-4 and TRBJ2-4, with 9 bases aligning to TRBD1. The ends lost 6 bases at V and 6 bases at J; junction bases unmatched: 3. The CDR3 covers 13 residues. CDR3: CASSSTGGNIQYF. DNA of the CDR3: TGTGCCAGCAGCTCGACAGGGGGAAACATTCAGTACTTC.

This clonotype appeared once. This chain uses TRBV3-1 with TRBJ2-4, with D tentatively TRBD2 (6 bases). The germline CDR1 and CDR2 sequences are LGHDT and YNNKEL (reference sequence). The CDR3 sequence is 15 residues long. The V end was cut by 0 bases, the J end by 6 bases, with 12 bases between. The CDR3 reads CASSQELTSRNIQYF. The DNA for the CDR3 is TGTGCCAGCAGCCAAGAGCTGACTAGTCGAAACATTCAGTACTTC.

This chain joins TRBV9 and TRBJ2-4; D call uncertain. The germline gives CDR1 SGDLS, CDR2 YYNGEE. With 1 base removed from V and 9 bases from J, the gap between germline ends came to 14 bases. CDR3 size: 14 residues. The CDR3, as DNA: TGTGCCAGCAGCGTAAACGATCGAATGGGCATTCAGTACTTC. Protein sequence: CASSVNDRMGIQYF. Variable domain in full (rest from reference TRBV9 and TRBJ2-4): DSGVTQTPKHLITATGQRVTLRCSPRSGDLSVYWYQQSLDQGLQFLIQYYNGEERAKGNILERFSAQQFPDLHSELNLSSLELGDSALYFCASSVNDRMGIQYFGAGTRLSVL.

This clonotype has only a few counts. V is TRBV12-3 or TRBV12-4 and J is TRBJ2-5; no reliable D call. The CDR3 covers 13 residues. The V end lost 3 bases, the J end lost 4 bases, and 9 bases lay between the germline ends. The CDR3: CASSFGGRETQYF. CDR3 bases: TGTGCCAGCAGTTTTGGTGGGCGAGAGACCCAGTACTTC.